This is a list of T cell receptor beta chains from one sample in a study of long-term antiretroviral therapy in people with HIV. Using immunoSEQ multiplex PCR, the repertoire was profiled, and TCRdb retains in-frame clones only, with some absent. Found here are 20,000 to 25,000 clones, around 86% of them singletons; the top ten hold about 8.3%. This specimen was unsorted PBMCs, taken 0.2 years before starting antiretroviral therapy. The receptors shown here come from a man between 18 and 29 years old with HIV. CDR3s include the opening cysteine and the closing phenylalanine or tryptophan. Fields, in order: V gene, D gene, J gene, clone size, CDR3 DNA, CDR3 protein. A D gene is named only where the DNA matches it firmly. Rows may omit the clone size; those that give it use once, few, many or a size class.

V: TRBV7-9
D: NA
J: TRBJ2-1
size: NA
DNA: TGTGCCAGCAGCCTCATAGGTGAGCAGTTCTTC
CDR3: CASSLIGEQFF

V: TRBV5-1
D: NA
J: TRBJ2-7
size: NA
DNA: TGCGCCAGCAGCGAAGGTTGGAACGAGCAGTACTTC
CDR3: CASSEGWNEQYF

V: TRBV21-1
D: NA
J: TRBJ1-2
size: NA
DNA: TGTGCCAGCAGTACACCGCTTGATGGCTACACCTTC
CDR3: CASSTPLDGYTF

V: TRBV7-2
D: NA
J: TRBJ2-1
size: NA
DNA: TGTGCCAGCAGCTTAGACTGGGACGATGAGCAGTTCTTC
CDR3: CASSLDWDDEQFF

V: TRBV5-6
D: NA
J: TRBJ2-1
size: NA
DNA: TGTGCCAGCAGCTCAGCGGGACAGAGGTTCTTC
CDR3: CASSSAGQRFF

V: TRBV5-1
D: NA
J: TRBJ1-1
size: NA
DNA: TGCGCCAGCAGATCATCGGGGGGGACTGAAGCTTTCTTT
CDR3: CASRSSGGTEAFF

V: TRBV29-1
D: TRBD1
J: TRBJ2-2
size: NA
DNA: TGCAGCGTCGACAGGGGGCGCACCGGGGAGCTGTTTTTT
CDR3: CSVDRGRTGELFF

V: TRBV4-1
D: NA
J: TRBJ1-2
size: NA
DNA: TGCGCCAGCAGCCCACCGCAATTCGGTGGCTACACCTTC
CDR3: CASSPPQFGGYTF

V: TRBV11-2
D: NA
J: TRBJ2-1
size: few
DNA: TGTGCCAGCAGCTCCCTGGCTTACAATGAGCAGTTCTTC
CDR3: CASSSLAYNEQFF

V: TRBV7-6
D: NA
J: TRBJ2-2
size: NA
DNA: TGTGCCAGCAGCTCGACCGGGGAGCTGTTTTTT
CDR3: CASSSTGELFF

V: TRBV11-3
D: NA
J: TRBJ2-7
size: NA
DNA: TGTGCCAGCAGCGGAGCGTCCTACGAGCAGTACTTC
CDR3: CASSGASYEQYF

V: TRBV29-1
D: NA
J: TRBJ1-2
size: NA
DNA: TGCAGCGTTGCGAGGGTATCTGGCTACACCTTC
CDR3: CSVARVSGYTF

V: TRBV10-3
D: NA
J: TRBJ2-7
size: NA
DNA: TGTGCCATCAGTGAGAGGGGCTACGAGCAGTACTTC
CDR3: CAISERGYEQYF

V: TRBV19
D: NA
J: TRBJ1-1
size: NA
DNA: TGTGCCAGTAGTATAGGGGGTTACACTGAAGCTTTCTTT
CDR3: CASSIGGYTEAFF

V: TRBV5-1
D: NA
J: TRBJ2-1
size: NA
DNA: TGCGCCAGCAGCGATAGCCAGAACACCTACAATGAGCAGTTCTTC
CDR3: CASSDSQNTYNEQFF

V: TRBV5-1
D: TRBD1
J: TRBJ1-4
size: NA
DNA: TGCGCCAGCAGCTCGGGACAGGGCTTCGGGAAACTGTTTTTT
CDR3: CASSSGQGFGKLFF

V: TRBV14
D: TRBD1
J: TRBJ1-3
size: few
DNA: TGTGCCAGCAGCCCCTGGACAGGGAGTGGAAACACCATATATTTT
CDR3: CASSPWTGSGNTIYF

V: TRBV6-4
D: NA
J: TRBJ2-4
size: once
DNA: TGTGCCAGCAGTGTCAGGGGAGGCAAAAACATTCAGTACTTC
CDR3: CASSVRGGKNIQYF

V: TRBV5-4
D: TRBD1
J: TRBJ1-2
size: NA
DNA: TGTGCCAGCAGCCTCTCCGGGACAGCCCCTGGCTATGGCTACACCTTC
CDR3: CASSLSGTAPGYGYTF

V: TRBV7-2
D: NA
J: TRBJ1-4
size: NA
DNA: TGTGCCAGCAGCCCTCGACGGACAGAAAAACTGTTTTTT
CDR3: CASSPRRTEKLFF

V: TRBV7-6
D: NA
J: TRBJ1-4
size: NA
DNA: TGTGCCAGCAGCCGGGGGACAACTAATGAAAAACTGTTTTTT
CDR3: CASSRGTTNEKLFF

V: TRBV5-5
D: TRBD2
J: TRBJ2-1
size: NA
DNA: TGTGCCAGCAGCGGGGGGACTAGCGGGATGGTTGAGCAGTTCTTC
CDR3: CASSGGTSGMVEQFF

V: TRBV13
D: NA
J: TRBJ1-1
size: NA
DNA: TGTGCCAGCAGCTTAACCAAGGATGAAGCTTTCTTT
CDR3: CASSLTKDEAFF

V: TRBV10-2
D: NA
J: TRBJ1-2
size: NA
DNA: TGCGCCAGCTTCACATCGGTAGGCTACACCTTC
CDR3: CASFTSVGYTF

V: TRBV2
D: NA
J: TRBJ1-6
size: once
DNA: TGTGCCAGCATCTTGGGGCATAGGAATTCACCCCTCCACTTT
CDR3: CASILGHRNSPLHF

V: TRBV19
D: TRBD1
J: TRBJ2-2
size: NA
DNA: TGTGCCGGGTCAACAGGGGGTTGGACCGGGGAGCTGTTTTTT
CDR3: CAGSTGGWTGELFF

V: TRBV2
D: NA
J: TRBJ2-2
size: NA
DNA: TGTGCCAGCAGAGAACAGGGTCCCACCGGGGAGCTGTTTTTT
CDR3: CASREQGPTGELFF

V: TRBV11-2
D: NA
J: TRBJ2-3
size: few
DNA: TGTGCCAGCAGCTTAGGGGGGCGCACAGATACGCAGTATTTT
CDR3: CASSLGGRTDTQYF

V: TRBV29-1
D: NA
J: TRBJ1-2
size: NA
DNA: TGCAGCGTCCAGGGAGGCACCTTC
CDR3: CSVQGGTF

V: TRBV5-1
D: NA
J: TRBJ1-2
size: NA
DNA: TGCGCCAGCAGCCTATTTGAGGGGAATGGCTACACCTTC
CDR3: CASSLFEGNGYTF

V: TRBV7-6
D: NA
J: TRBJ1-3
size: NA
DNA: TGTGCCAGCAGCTGGAGGGGAACTGGAAACACCATATATTTT
CDR3: CASSWRGTGNTIYF

V: TRBV12-5
D: TRBD1
J: TRBJ1-5
size: NA
DNA: TGTGCTAGTGCCTGGGGGACAGGGATTCAGCCCCAGCATTTT
CDR3: CASAWGTGIQPQHF

V: TRBV14
D: NA
J: TRBJ2-7
size: once
DNA: TGTGCCAGCAGCCTTCTCCCCCGGAGTTTAGGCTCCTACGAGCAGTACTTC
CDR3: CASSLLPRSLGSYEQYF

V: TRBV7-9
D: TRBD1
J: TRBJ1-2
size: NA
DNA: TGTGCCAGCAGCCGACAGGGGTCAGGCGGCTACACCTTC
CDR3: CASSRQGSGGYTF

V: TRBV25-1
D: NA
J: TRBJ1-6
size: once
DNA: TGTGCCAGCAGTGAAGCCCGTTCACCCCTCCACTTT
CDR3: CASSEARSPLHF

V: TRBV30
D: NA
J: TRBJ1-2
size: NA
DNA: TGTGCCTGGAGTCGCGACTACTTCGACAGGTTAGACTATGGCTACACCTTC
CDR3: CAWSRDYFDRLDYGYTF

V: TRBV2
D: TRBD1
J: TRBJ1-2
size: NA
DNA: TGTGCCAGCAGTGAGGATGTAGGACAGGCGACCTATGGCTACACCTTC
CDR3: CASSEDVGQATYGYTF

V: TRBV2
D: TRBD2
J: TRBJ2-5
size: NA
DNA: TGTGCCAGCAGTGATGTGGGAGGGCAGAAAGAGACCCAGTACTTC
CDR3: CASSDVGGQKETQYF

V: TRBV19
D: NA
J: TRBJ1-1
size: NA
DNA: TGTGCCAGTAGTATAGGAAGGGTAAGGATGAACACTGAAGCTTTCTTT
CDR3: CASSIGRVRMNTEAFF

V: TRBV6-5
D: NA
J: TRBJ2-2
size: NA
DNA: TGTGCCAGCAGTTCCCGACAGGTCGGGGAGCTGTTTTTT
CDR3: CASSSRQVGELFF

V: TRBV6-1
D: NA
J: TRBJ1-1
size: NA
DNA: TGTGCCAGCTCCAACAAGGGTTCAAACACTGAAGCTTTCTTT
CDR3: CASSNKGSNTEAFF

V: TRBV5-1
D: NA
J: TRBJ1-1
size: NA
DNA: TGCGCCAGCAATGGTGCGACGAATAGCAACACTGAAGCTTTCTTT
CDR3: CASNGATNSNTEAFF

V: TRBV14
D: NA
J: TRBJ2-2
size: NA
DNA: TGTGCCAGCAGCCAAGATTTGGGAGGGGAGCTGTTTTTT
CDR3: CASSQDLGGELFF

V: TRBV30
D: NA
J: TRBJ2-7
size: once
DNA: TGTGCCTGGACGGGGACTGTAGACTACGAGCAGTACTTC
CDR3: CAWTGTVDYEQYF

V: TRBV7-2
D: NA
J: TRBJ1-2
size: NA
DNA: TGTGCCAGCAGCCCACAGGGAGCCGGTGGCTACACCTTC
CDR3: CASSPQGAGGYTF